The 25 T cell receptor beta chains below come from one sample, sequenced in a study of T cell repertoires in cytomegalovirus infection. Via MiXCR, TCRdb re-called the reads, giving one row per CDR3 protein. The table has about 920,000 distinct CDR3 sequences, approximately 32% seen once; the top ten hold over 10%. No antigen has been assigned to these receptors. Material: cultured CD8+ T cells from PBMCs, obtained from culture after CMV antigen stimulation. The receptor source for this set is a human donor in good health (CMV status not recorded). Some clones in this sample may be carry-over from other donors' samples.

J is TRBJ2-1 and V is TRBV15; D perhaps matches TRBD1 (6 bases). Trimming pared 7 bases from V and 7 bases from J, leaving 17 bases between. CDR1 and CDR2 from the germline V gene are LNHNV and YYDKDF (reference sequence). The CDR3 runs to 14 residues. This CDR3 is CATMVDSYLNEQFF. Here the CDR3 DNA reads TGTGCCACCATGGTGGACAGTTATCTGAATGAGCAGTTCTTC. The full variable domain, in which reference TRBV15 and TRBJ2-1 provide the parts outside the CDR3, is DAMVIQNPRYQVTQFGKPVTLSCSQTLNHNVMYWYQQKSSQAPKLLFHYYDKDFNNEADTPDNFQSRRPNTSFCFLDIRSPGLGDTAMYLCATMVDSYLNEQFFGPGTRLTVL.

This clonotype was found many times. The genes are TRBV7-9 and TRBJ1-2; a weak D match, TRBD1 (6 bases). V gave up 5 bases and J gave up 3 bases, with 19 bases separating them. The CDR3 loop spans 16 amino acids. From germline, CDR1 is SEHNR and CDR2 FQNEAQ (reference sequence). The chain's CDR3 is CASSPLGIDRHYGYTF. The CDR3 DNA is TGTGCCAGCAGCCCGCTTGGGATCGACAGGCACTATGGCTACACCTTC. The full variable domain, rest sourced from reference TRBV7-9 and TRBJ1-2, is DTGVSQNPRHKITKRGQNVTFRCDPISEHNRLYWYRQTLGQGPEFLTYFQNEAQLEKSRLLSDRFSAERPKGSFSTLEIQRTEQGDSAMYLCASSPLGIDRHYGYTFGSGTRLTVV.

In this sample, this clonotype turned up many times. The genes are TRBV7-2 and TRBJ2-2, with D tentatively TRBD2 (5 bases). CDR3 length: 12 amino acids. The germline gives CDR1 SGHTA, CDR2 FQGNSA. Between the trimmed V and J ends, which lost 11 bases and 7 bases, there was a span of 14 bases. CDR3 in amino acids: CASWGADGELFF. The CDR3 DNA follows: TGTGCCTCATGGGGAGCAGACGGGGAGCTGTTTTTT.

The chain joins TRBV10-3 to TRBJ2-1; D is undetermined. Germline CDR1 reads ENHRY; CDR2 reads SYGVKD. Trimming removed 0 bases at V and 4 bases at J, with 16 bases between. The CDR3 totals 17 residues. CDR3 sequence: CAISESQYQLDYNEQFF. The DNA of the CDR3 is TGTGCCATCAGTGAGTCGCAATATCAACTTGATTACAATGAGCAGTTCTTC.

At least ten counts were recorded for this clonotype. The chain recombines TRBV7-2 with TRBJ1-3; D remains ambiguous. Germline values: CDR1 SGHTA, CDR2 FQGNSA. Trimming took off 5 bases at V and 0 bases at J, with 17 bases between the two ends. CDR3 length: 17 residues. The CDR3 DNA reads as TGTGCCAGCAGCCCACTTAGGCACGGTTACTCTGGAAACACCATATATTTT. Translated, it gives CASSPLRHGYSGNTIYF.

This clonotype was seen many times. The V gene is TRBV12-3 or TRBV12-4, the J gene TRBJ2-7; D may be TRBD1 (6 bases). The CDR3 runs to 12 residues. Trimming cost V 3 bases and J 4 bases, with 7 bases left between them. This CDR3 is CASSFGQYEQYF. The CDR3 nucleotides are TGTGCCAGCAGTTTTGGACAGTACGAGCAGTACTTC.

This clonotype was detected once. The chain is built from TRBV7-6 and TRBJ1-4; 7 bases map to TRBD1. The CDR3 has 15 residues. From germline, CDR1 is SGHVS and CDR2 FNYEAQ. Trimming at V came to 1 base and at J to 8 bases, leaving 7 bases not matched to a gene. The CDR3, as DNA: TGTGCCAGCAGCTTAGTGAGGGGGCAGGCCGAAAAACTGTTTTTT. Protein product: CASSLVRGQAEKLFF.

This clonotype has more than one count but fewer than ten. The gene calls are TRBV9 and TRBJ2-5; 7 bases map to TRBD1. Germline V CDR1 and CDR2: SGDLS, YYNGEE. This CDR3 region has 15 residues. V dropped 0 bases and J dropped 5; count of bases not matched to a gene: 7. The CDR3 coding sequence is TGTGCCAGCAGCGTAGGAAGGGGGCGAGGGGAGACCCAGTACTTC. Translation: CASSVGRGRGETQYF.

In this sample, this clonotype turned up a few times. The chain links TRBV28 to TRBJ2-1; 12 positions agree with TRBD2. CDR1 and CDR2 (germline): MDHEN, SYDVKM. The trim removed 1 base at V and 3 bases at J, leaving 4 bases unmatched. The CDR3 spans 17 residues. The CDR3 coding sequence is TGTGCCAGCAGTTTATTACTAGCGGGGGGAAGCTACAATGAGCAGTTCTTC. It translates to CASSLLLAGGSYNEQFF.

There are a few counts of this clonotype. The V gene is TRBV10-3, the J gene TRBJ1-1; the D is unclear. Trimming took off 2 bases at V and 2 bases at J, with 12 bases between the two ends. CDR3 length: 15 residues. Germline CDR1 and CDR2: ENHRY and SYGVKD. The CDR3 loop reads CAISEGQVENTEAFF. Written as DNA, the CDR3 is TGTGCCATCAGTGAGGGGCAGGTCGAAAACACTGAAGCTTTCTTT.

The gene calls are TRBV27 and TRBJ2-7; 9 bases align to TRBD1. The CDR3 length is 15 residues. The germline V gene encodes CDR1 MNHEY and CDR2 SMNVEV (reference sequence). J was trimmed by 1 base and V by 6 bases; bases with no gene match: 7. CDR3 bases: TGTGCCAGCAGACAGTCCGGGACAGGGTCCTACGAGCAGTACGTC. Translated, it gives CASRQSGTGSYEQYV.

The J gene is TRBJ2-7, the V gene TRBV20-1, with 9 bases matching TRBD1. After removal of 6 bases from V and 4 bases from J, the junction contained 7 bases not matched to a gene. This CDR3 has 13 amino acids. Germline CDR1 and CDR2: DFQATT and SNEGSKA (reference sequence). CDR3 nucleotide sequence: TGCAGTGCGGGTTGGGACAGGGCGTACGAGCAGTACGTC. This codes for CSAGWDRAYEQYV.

The V and J genes are TRBV4-1 and TRBJ1-1; tentatively, D is TRBD1 (5 bases). Trimming shortened V by 4 bases and J by 7 bases, and 19 bases separated the two germline ends. Germline loops: CDR1 MGHRA, CDR2 YSYEKL. The CDR3 runs to 15 residues. CDR3 sequence: CASSREGRGADEAFF. The CDR3, as DNA: TGCGCCAGCAGCCGAGAAGGTCGAGGGGCTGATGAAGCTTTCTTT.

This clonotype has only a few counts. At one of its ends the junction is not consistent with the germline gene, which may arise from a read error. The chain recombines TRBV19 with TRBJ1-1; D might be TRBD1 (5 bases). CDR1 and CDR2 from the germline V gene are LNHDA and SQIVND (reference sequence). There are 13 residues in the CDR3. Here the CDR3 reads CASSKGVKTEAFF. The CDR3 DNA sequence: TGTGCCAGTAGTAAAGGGGTGAAGACTGAAGCTTTCTTT.

This clonotype was picked up many times. V is TRBV12-3 or TRBV12-4 and J is TRBJ2-7; the match to TRBD1 covers 8 bases. V was clipped by 5 bases and J by 3 bases; unmatched bases: 6. This CDR3 spans 14 amino acids. DNA of the CDR3: TGTGCCAGCAGTCTAGGACAGGGACTCTACGAGCAGTACTTC. Its translation: CASSLGQGLYEQYF.

The chain employs TRBV7-4 and TRBJ1-2; D remains ambiguous. V lost 2 bases and J 10 bases, leaving 14 bases between the germline ends. The length of the CDR3 is 13 residues. CDR1 is SGHVT and CDR2 is SQSDAQ in the germline V gene. DNA of the CDR3: TGTGCCAGCAGCTTACAAAGAGATGGTGTCTACACCTTC. Its protein is CASSLQRDGVYTF. Drawing the rest from reference TRBV7-4 and TRBJ1-2, the complete variable domain is GAGVSQSPRYKVAKRGRDVALRCDSISGHVTLYWYRQTLGQGSEVLTYSQSDAQRDKSGRPSGRFSAERPERSVSTLKIQRTEQGDSAVYLCASSLQRDGVYTFGSGTRLTVV.

V and J are TRBV6-6 and TRBJ1-6; 8 nucleotides agree with TRBD1. Trimming at V came to 6 bases and at J to 7 bases, leaving 5 bases not matched to a gene. This CDR3 is built from 14 residues. Germline loops: CDR1 MNHNY, CDR2 SVGAGI (reference sequence). The CDR3 DNA reads as TGTGCCAGCAGGGACAGGGCCGGGAATTCACCCCTCCACTTT. Translating gives CASRDRAGNSPLHF.

The chain couples TRBV12-3 or TRBV12-4 to TRBJ1-5; D uncertain. This CDR3 has 14 amino acids. V lost 6 bases and J 9 bases, leaving 18 bases between the germline ends. For the CDR3, the DNA is TGTGCCAGCAGCCTACGGGTGGAGCGGGTGCCCCAGCATTTT. It specifies CASSLRVERVPQHF.

The chain carries TRBV5-4 and TRBJ2-3; no clear D. V was shortened by 2 bases and J by 1 base, with 17 bases between the two germline ends. Germline V CDR1 and CDR2: SGHNT, YYREEE (reference sequence). The CDR3 runs 17 residues. This CDR3 is CASSFPRAEWGTDTQYF. CDR3 nucleotides: TGTGCCAGCAGCTTTCCCCGGGCCGAGTGGGGCACAGATACGCAGTATTTT.

This clonotype occurred a few times. CDR3 nucleotide sequence: TGTGCCAGTACTTCCGAAACGGGGACAGATACGCAGTATTTT. This encodes CASTSETGTDTQYF. This rearrangement joins TRBV19 to TRBJ2-3; D might be TRBD2 (5 bases). Trimming pared 7 bases from V and 3 bases from J, leaving 14 bases between. This CDR3 contains 14 residues. Germline V lookup: CDR1 LNHDA, CDR2 SQIVND (reference sequence).

This clonotype occurred once. The chain is built from TRBV5-4 and TRBJ2-3; TRBD1 agrees at 7 bases. The ends lost 2 bases at V and 1 base at J; junction bases unmatched: 4. The CDR3 loop spans 15 amino acids. CDR1 is SGHNT, CDR2 YYREEE, per germline (reference sequence). CDR3 protein: CASSLKGARTDTQYF. In DNA form, the CDR3 reads TGTGCCAGCAGCTTAAAGGGGGCCCGCACAGATACGCAGTATTTT.

The rearrangement links TRBV28 to TRBJ2-3; 7 bases align to TRBD1. CDR3 length equals 14 residues. With V trimmed by 2 bases and J by 6 bases, 5 bases remained unmatched. Germline CDR1 MDHEN, CDR2 SYDVKM. The CDR3 region is CASSLGQVYDTQYF. The CDR3 nucleotides are TGTGCCAGCAGTTTAGGACAGGTCTATGATACGCAGTATTTT.

At least ten counts were recorded for this clonotype. The rearrangement uses TRBV7-6 and TRBJ1-3; TRBD1 might be the D (5 bases). CDR3 size: 15 residues. Germline CDR1 reads SGHVS; CDR2 reads FNYEAQ. V lost 5 bases and J lost 0, with 11 bases in between. The CDR3 here is CASSPTGTSGNTIYF. The CDR3 DNA reads TGTGCCAGCAGCCCAACCGGGACCTCTGGAAACACCATATATTTT. Variable domain in full (rest from reference TRBV7-6 and TRBJ1-3): GAGVSQSPRYKVTKRGQDVALRCDPISGHVSLYWYRQALGQGPEFLTYFNYEAQQDKSGLPNDRFSAERPEGSISTLTIQRTEQRDSAMYRCASSPTGTSGNTIYFGEGSWLTVV.

The CDR3 nucleotides are TGTGCCAGCGTCCCAAGGCTCGGGGTGGAGACCCAGTACTTC. Translated: CASVPRLGVETQYF. The chain combines TRBV2 with TRBJ2-5; possible D gene TRBD2, 5 bases. The CDR3 length is 14 residues. CDR1 is SNHLY and CDR2 is FYNNEI in the germline V gene. Between the trimmed V and J ends, which lost 8 bases and 5 bases, there was a span of 18 bases.

The genes are TRBV5-1 and TRBJ2-1, with D possibly matching TRBD2 (6 bases). Trimming stripped 4 bases from V and 4 bases from J, with 15 bases between. This CDR3 has 15 amino acids. CDR1 is SGHRS, CDR2 YFSETQ, per germline. The CDR3 sequence: CASSSRDSPYNEQFF. The CDR3 DNA sequence: TGCGCCAGCAGCAGCCGGGACTCGCCTTACAATGAGCAGTTCTTC.